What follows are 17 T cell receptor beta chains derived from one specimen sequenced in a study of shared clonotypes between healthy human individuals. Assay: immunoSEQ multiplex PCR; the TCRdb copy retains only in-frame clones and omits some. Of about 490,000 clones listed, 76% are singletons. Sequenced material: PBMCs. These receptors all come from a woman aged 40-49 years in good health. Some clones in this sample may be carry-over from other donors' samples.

The CDR3 nucleotides read TGTGCCAGTAGTATATTCAACGAGGACTATGGCTACACCTTC. This sequence encodes CASSIFNEDYGYTF. The V and J genes are TRBV19 and TRBJ1-2; no firm D call. The CDR3 loop spans 14 amino acids. Trimming shortened V by 2 bases and J by 3 bases, and 10 bases separated the two germline ends. Per germline, CDR1 LNHDA and CDR2 SQIVND (reference sequence).

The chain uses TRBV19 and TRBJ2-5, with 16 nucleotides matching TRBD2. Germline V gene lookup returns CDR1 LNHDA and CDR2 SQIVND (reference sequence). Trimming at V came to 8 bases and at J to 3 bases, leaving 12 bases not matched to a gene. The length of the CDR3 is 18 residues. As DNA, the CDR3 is TGTGCCAGTCCCACGTCCGGGACTAGCGGGAGGGCAGAAGAGACCCAGTACTTC. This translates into CASPTSGTSGRAEETQYF.

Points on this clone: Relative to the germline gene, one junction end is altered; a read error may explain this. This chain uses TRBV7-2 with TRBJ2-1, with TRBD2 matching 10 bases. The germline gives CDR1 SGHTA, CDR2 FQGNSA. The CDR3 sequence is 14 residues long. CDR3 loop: CASSLAGEYNEQFF. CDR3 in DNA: TGTGCCAGCAGCCTAGCGGGAGAATACAATGAGCAGTTCTTC.

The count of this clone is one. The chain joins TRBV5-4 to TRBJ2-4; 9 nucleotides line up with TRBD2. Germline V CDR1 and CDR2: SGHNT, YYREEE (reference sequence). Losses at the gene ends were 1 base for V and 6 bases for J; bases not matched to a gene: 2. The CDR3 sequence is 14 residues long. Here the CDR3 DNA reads TGTGCCAGCAGCTTGAGGACTAGCGCAAACATTCAGTACTTC. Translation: CASSLRTSANIQYF.

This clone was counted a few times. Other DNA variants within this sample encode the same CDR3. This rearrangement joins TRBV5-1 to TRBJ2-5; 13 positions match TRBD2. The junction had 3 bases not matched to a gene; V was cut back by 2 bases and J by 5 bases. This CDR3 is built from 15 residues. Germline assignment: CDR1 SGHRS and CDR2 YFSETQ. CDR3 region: CASSLGLAGVETQYF. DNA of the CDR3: TGCGCCAGCAGCTTAGGACTAGCGGGAGTGGAGACCCAGTACTTC.

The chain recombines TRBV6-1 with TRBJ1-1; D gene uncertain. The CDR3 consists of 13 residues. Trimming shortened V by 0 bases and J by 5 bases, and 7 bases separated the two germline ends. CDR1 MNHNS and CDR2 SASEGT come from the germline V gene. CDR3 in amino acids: CASSEAHWTEAFF. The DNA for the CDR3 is TGTGCCAGCAGTGAAGCGCACTGGACTGAAGCTTTCTTT.

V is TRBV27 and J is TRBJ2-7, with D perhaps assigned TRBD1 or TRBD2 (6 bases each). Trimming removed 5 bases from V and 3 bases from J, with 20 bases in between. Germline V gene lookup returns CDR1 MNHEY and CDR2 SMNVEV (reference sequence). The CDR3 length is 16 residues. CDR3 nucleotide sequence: TGTGCCAGCAGTAAGCAACAGGGACTCGGATACTACGAGCAGTACTTC. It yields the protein CASSKQQGLGYYEQYF.

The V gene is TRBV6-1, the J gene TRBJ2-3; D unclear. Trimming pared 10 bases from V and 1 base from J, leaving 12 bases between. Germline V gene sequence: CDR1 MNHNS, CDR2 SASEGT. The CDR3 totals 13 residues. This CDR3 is CATKDSGTDTQYF. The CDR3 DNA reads TGTGCCACCAAGGATTCTGGCACAGATACGCAGTATTTT.

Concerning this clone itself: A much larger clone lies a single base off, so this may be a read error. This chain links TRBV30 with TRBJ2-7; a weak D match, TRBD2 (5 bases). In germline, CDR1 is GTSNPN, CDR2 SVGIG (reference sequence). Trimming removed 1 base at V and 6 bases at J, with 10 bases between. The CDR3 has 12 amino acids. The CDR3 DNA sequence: TGTGCCTGGAGTGCCGTAGGGAGCGAGCAGTACTTC. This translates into CAWSAVGSEQYF.

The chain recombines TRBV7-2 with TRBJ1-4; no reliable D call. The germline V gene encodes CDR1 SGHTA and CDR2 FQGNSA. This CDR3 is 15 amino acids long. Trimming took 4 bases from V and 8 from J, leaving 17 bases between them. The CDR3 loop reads CASSWSGEVGEKLFF. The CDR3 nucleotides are TGTGCCAGCAGCTGGAGTGGAGAAGTGGGGGAAAAACTGTTTTTT.

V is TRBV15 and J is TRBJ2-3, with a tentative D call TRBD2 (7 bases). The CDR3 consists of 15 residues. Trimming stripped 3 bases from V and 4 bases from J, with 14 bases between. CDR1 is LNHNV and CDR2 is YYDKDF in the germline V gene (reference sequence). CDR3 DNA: TGTGCCACCAGCAGGGCACGGGGGGCCCCAGATACGCAGTATTTT. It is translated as CATSRARGAPDTQYF.

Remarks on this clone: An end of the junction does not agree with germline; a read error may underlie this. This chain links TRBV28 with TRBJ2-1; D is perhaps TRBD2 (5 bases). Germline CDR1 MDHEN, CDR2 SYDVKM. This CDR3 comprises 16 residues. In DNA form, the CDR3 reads TGTGCTAGCAATTACCCTCACGGAGGTTCCTACAATGAGCAGTTCTTC. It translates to CASNYPHGGSYNEQFF. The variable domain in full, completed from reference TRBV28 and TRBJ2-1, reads DVKVTQSSRYLVKRTGEKVFLECVQDMDHENMFWYRQDPGLGLRLIYFSYDVKMKEKGDIPEGYSVSREKKERFSLILESASTNQTSMYLCASNYPHGGSYNEQFFGPGTRLTVL.

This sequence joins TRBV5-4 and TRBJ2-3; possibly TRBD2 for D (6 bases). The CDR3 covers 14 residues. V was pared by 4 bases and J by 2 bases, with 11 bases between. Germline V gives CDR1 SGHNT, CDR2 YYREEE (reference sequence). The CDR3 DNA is TGTGCCAGCAGCCCGGGACTCTACACAGATACGCAGTATTTT. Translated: CASSPGLYTDTQYF.

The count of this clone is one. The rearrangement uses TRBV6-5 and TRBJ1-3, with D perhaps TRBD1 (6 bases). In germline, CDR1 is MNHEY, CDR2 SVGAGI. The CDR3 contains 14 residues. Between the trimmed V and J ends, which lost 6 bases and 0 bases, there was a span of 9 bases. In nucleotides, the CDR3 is TGTGCCAGCAGCCAGGGGCGCTCTGGAAACACCATATATTTT. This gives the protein CASSQGRSGNTIYF.

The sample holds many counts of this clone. CDR3 DNA: TGTGCCACCAGCAGAGATCTAGCCGAAAATGAGCAGTTCTTC. Its translation: CATSRDLAENEQFF. J is TRBJ2-1 and V is TRBV15, with a tentative D call TRBD2 (5 bases). CDR1 and CDR2 from the germline V gene are LNHNV and YYDKDF (reference sequence). V shed 0 bases and J shed 7 bases, with 10 bases lying between them. The CDR3 totals 14 residues.

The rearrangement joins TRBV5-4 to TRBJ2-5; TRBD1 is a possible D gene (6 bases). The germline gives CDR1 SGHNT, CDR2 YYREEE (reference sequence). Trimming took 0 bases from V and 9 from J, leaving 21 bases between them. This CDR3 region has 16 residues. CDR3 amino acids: CASSLGVGGSLLAQYF. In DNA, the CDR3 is TGTGCCAGCAGCTTGGGGGTTGGGGGCTCTTTGCTGGCCCAGTACTTC.

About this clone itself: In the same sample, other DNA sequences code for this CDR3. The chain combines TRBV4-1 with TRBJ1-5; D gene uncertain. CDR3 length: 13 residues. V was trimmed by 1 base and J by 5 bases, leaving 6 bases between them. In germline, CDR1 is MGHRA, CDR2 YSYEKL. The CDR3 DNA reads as TGCGCCAGCAGCCAAGGAAGGGATCAGCCCCAGCATTTT. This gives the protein CASSQGRDQPQHF.